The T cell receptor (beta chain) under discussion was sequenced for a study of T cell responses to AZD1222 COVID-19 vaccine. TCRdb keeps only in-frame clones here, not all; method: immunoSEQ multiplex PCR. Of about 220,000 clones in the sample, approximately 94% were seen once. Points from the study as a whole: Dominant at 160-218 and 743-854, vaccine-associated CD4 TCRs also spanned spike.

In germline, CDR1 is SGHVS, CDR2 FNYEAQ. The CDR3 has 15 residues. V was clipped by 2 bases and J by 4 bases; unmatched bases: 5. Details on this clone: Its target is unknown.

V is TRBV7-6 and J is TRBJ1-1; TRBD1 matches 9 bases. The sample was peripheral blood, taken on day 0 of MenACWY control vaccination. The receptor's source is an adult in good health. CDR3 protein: CASSLSGQGSTEAFF. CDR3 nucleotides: TGTGCCAGCAGCTTATCGGGACAGGGTAGCACTGAAGCTTTCTTT.